A selection of T cell receptor beta chains follows, all from one sample in a study of technical replicates of blood from a few donors. Method: immunoSEQ multiplex PCR; TCRdb's copy keeps in-frame clones and lacks some. This sample has about 83,000 clones, with about 94% found just once. The material sequenced was T cells isolated from PBMCs. These TCRs come from a human donor in good health. CDR3s include the opening cysteine and the closing phenylalanine or tryptophan. A D gene is named only where the DNA matches it firmly. Clone size is not always given. Where it is, it says once, few, many or a class for expanded clones.

cdr3_aa: CATRQGGGPGFYGYTF; cdr3_nt: TGTGCCACCAGACAGGGTGGGGGACCGGGTTTCTATGGCTACACCTTC; clone_size: .; d_call: .; v_call: TRBV15; j_call: TRBJ1-2; cdr3_length: 16
cdr3_aa: CASSQDLGRTLNTGELFF; cdr3_nt: TGTGCCAGCAGCCAAGATCTCGGTCGAACCCTGAACACCGGGGAGCTGTTTTTT; clone_size: .; d_call: .; v_call: TRBV4-2; j_call: TRBJ2-2; cdr3_length: 18
cdr3_aa: CASSPTRSSPTEAFF; cdr3_nt: TGTGCCAGCTCCCCGACGAGGAGTAGTCCCACTGAAGCTTTCTTT; clone_size: .; d_call: .; v_call: TRBV18; j_call: TRBJ1-1; cdr3_length: 15
cdr3_aa: CASSLVFIQGGELFF; cdr3_nt: TGCGCCAGCAGCTTGGTATTTATTCAGGGCGGGGAGCTGTTTTTT; clone_size: .; d_call: .; v_call: TRBV5-1; j_call: TRBJ2-2; cdr3_length: 15
cdr3_aa: CASSSQTGGIDEQYF; cdr3_nt: TGCGCCAGCAGCTCACAGACAGGGGGCATCGACGAGCAGTACTTC; clone_size: .; d_call: TRBD1; v_call: TRBV5-1; j_call: TRBJ2-7; cdr3_length: 15
cdr3_aa: CASSIKGEGEQYF; cdr3_nt: TGTGCCAGCAGCATAAAAGGAGAGGGAGAGCAGTACTTC; clone_size: few; d_call: .; v_call: TRBV7-9; j_call: TRBJ2-7; cdr3_length: 13
cdr3_aa: CASSENNLNTEAFF; cdr3_nt: TGTGCCAGCAGTGAAAACAATTTGAACACTGAAGCTTTCTTT; clone_size: once; d_call: .; v_call: TRBV2; j_call: TRBJ1-1; cdr3_length: 14
cdr3_aa: CASSRAGGYGYTF; cdr3_nt: TGTGCCAGCAGCCGGGCAGGGGGCTATGGCTACACCTTC; clone_size: .; d_call: TRBD1; v_call: TRBV11-2; j_call: TRBJ1-2; cdr3_length: 13
cdr3_aa: CSVDGTGGYGYTF; cdr3_nt: TGCAGCGTTGACGGGACAGGGGGGTATGGCTACACCTTC; clone_size: .; d_call: TRBD1; v_call: TRBV29-1; j_call: TRBJ1-2; cdr3_length: 13
cdr3_aa: CASSPGTSGNTDTQYF; cdr3_nt: TGCGCCAGCAGCCCTGGGACTAGCGGGAACACAGATACGCAGTATTTT; clone_size: .; d_call: TRBD2; v_call: TRBV5-1; j_call: TRBJ2-3; cdr3_length: 16
cdr3_aa: CAIMSGYEQYF; cdr3_nt: TGTGCCATCATGAGCGGTTACGAGCAGTACTTC; clone_size: .; d_call: .; v_call: TRBV10-3; j_call: TRBJ2-7; cdr3_length: 11
cdr3_aa: CSARDRGNTEAFF; cdr3_nt: TGCAGCGCCCGGGACAGGGGAAACACTGAAGCTTTCTTT; clone_size: .; d_call: TRBD1; v_call: TRBV29-1; j_call: TRBJ1-1; cdr3_length: 13
cdr3_aa: CSANRQGRGFGGYTF; cdr3_nt: TGCAGCGCGAACAGACAGGGGAGAGGGTTTGGTGGCTACACCTTC; clone_size: .; d_call: TRBD1; v_call: TRBV29-1; j_call: TRBJ1-2; cdr3_length: 15
cdr3_aa: CASSLVGEDQPQHF; cdr3_nt: TGTGCCAGCAGCTTGGTAGGGGAGGATCAGCCCCAGCATTTT; clone_size: .; d_call: .; v_call: TRBV5-6; j_call: TRBJ1-5; cdr3_length: 14
cdr3_aa: CASSLISGSSYNEQFF; cdr3_nt: TGCGCCAGCAGCTTGATTAGCGGGAGCTCCTACAATGAGCAGTTCTTC; clone_size: .; d_call: TRBD2; v_call: TRBV5-1; j_call: TRBJ2-1; cdr3_length: 16
cdr3_aa: CASSESWGLDTDTQYF; cdr3_nt: TGCGCCAGCAGTGAGTCGTGGGGCCTTGACACAGATACGCAGTATTTT; clone_size: .; d_call: .; v_call: TRBV10-1; j_call: TRBJ2-3; cdr3_length: 16
cdr3_aa: CASSLQGFGSEQYF; cdr3_nt: TGTGCCAGCAGCTTACAGGGGTTTGGAAGCGAGCAGTACTTC; clone_size: .; d_call: .; v_call: TRBV7-3; j_call: TRBJ2-7; cdr3_length: 14
cdr3_aa: CASSPQGTGELFF; cdr3_nt: TGTGCCAGCAGCCCACAGGGAACCGGGGAGCTGTTTTTT; clone_size: .; d_call: .; v_call: TRBV9; j_call: TRBJ2-2; cdr3_length: 13
cdr3_aa: CASSVAEGGPQSYEQYF; cdr3_nt: TGTGCCAGCAGCGTAGCTGAGGGAGGGCCTCAGTCCTACGAGCAGTACTTC; clone_size: .; d_call: TRBD2; v_call: TRBV9; j_call: TRBJ2-7; cdr3_length: 17
cdr3_aa: CASSDSGAPSYNEQFF; cdr3_nt: TGTGCCAGCAGTGACTCGGGGGCGCCGTCCTACAATGAGCAGTTCTTC; clone_size: .; d_call: .; v_call: TRBV6-4; j_call: TRBJ2-1; cdr3_length: 16
cdr3_aa: CASRTGFSGLQETQYF; cdr3_nt: TGTGCCAGCAGGACCGGATTCTCGGGACTCCAAGAGACCCAGTACTTC; clone_size: .; d_call: .; v_call: TRBV11-3; j_call: TRBJ2-5; cdr3_length: 16
cdr3_aa: CASSLAPGTSGRGEQFF; cdr3_nt: TGTGCCAGCAGCTTGGCACCCGGGACTAGCGGGAGGGGTGAGCAGTTCTTC; clone_size: .; d_call: TRBD2; v_call: TRBV5-4; j_call: TRBJ2-1; cdr3_length: 17
cdr3_aa: CASSPNWNQPQHF; cdr3_nt: TGTGCCAGCAGCCCTAATTGGAATCAGCCCCAGCATTTT; clone_size: once; d_call: .; v_call: TRBV7-9; j_call: TRBJ1-5; cdr3_length: 13
cdr3_aa: CASSLLQGSETQYF; cdr3_nt: TGTGCCAGCAGTTTGCTACAGGGGTCAGAGACCCAGTACTTC; clone_size: .; d_call: TRBD1; v_call: TRBV28; j_call: TRBJ2-5; cdr3_length: 14
cdr3_aa: CASSLGTSGDNVWYNEQFF; cdr3_nt: TGCGCCAGCAGCTTGGGGACTAGCGGGGACAACGTATGGTACAATGAGCAGTTCTTC; clone_size: .; d_call: TRBD2; v_call: TRBV5-1; j_call: TRBJ2-1; cdr3_length: 19
cdr3_aa: CASSLRQANTGELFF; cdr3_nt: TGTGCCAGCAGCTTACGGCAGGCGAACACCGGGGAGCTGTTTTTT; clone_size: once; d_call: .; v_call: TRBV7-8; j_call: TRBJ2-2; cdr3_length: 15
cdr3_aa: CASSRTGANYGYTF; cdr3_nt: TGTGCCAGTAGTAGAACAGGGGCTAACTATGGCTACACCTTC; clone_size: .; d_call: TRBD1; v_call: TRBV19; j_call: TRBJ1-2; cdr3_length: 14
cdr3_aa: CASSEVTKRQGRAYTF; cdr3_nt: TGTGCCAGCAGTGAAGTAACGAAGAGACAGGGGCGGGCTTACACCTTC; clone_size: .; d_call: TRBD1; v_call: TRBV2; j_call: TRBJ1-2; cdr3_length: 16
cdr3_aa: CASSPQGAGEKLFF; cdr3_nt: TGTGCCAGCAGCCCGCAGGGGGCAGGGGAAAAACTGTTTTTT; clone_size: .; d_call: TRBD1; v_call: TRBV9; j_call: TRBJ1-4; cdr3_length: 14
cdr3_aa: CASSRRQGSDTGELFF; cdr3_nt: TGTGCCAGCAGCCGCCGACAGGGGAGTGACACCGGGGAGCTGTTTTTT; clone_size: .; d_call: TRBD1; v_call: TRBV11-3; j_call: TRBJ2-2; cdr3_length: 16
cdr3_aa: CASSSRRGDEQYF; cdr3_nt: TGCGCCAGCAGCTCCCGCAGGGGCGACGAGCAGTACTTC; clone_size: .; d_call: .; v_call: TRBV5-1; j_call: TRBJ2-7; cdr3_length: 13
cdr3_aa: CASSQIGLGLGETQYF; cdr3_nt: TGTGCCAGCAGCCAGATCGGACTAGGCCTCGGGGAGACCCAGTACTTC; clone_size: .; d_call: TRBD2; v_call: TRBV14; j_call: TRBJ2-5; cdr3_length: 16
cdr3_aa: CASSSQSGTAPLEEAFF; cdr3_nt: TGTGCCAGCAGCTCTCAATCCGGGACAGCCCCCTTAGAAGAAGCTTTCTTT; clone_size: .; d_call: TRBD1; v_call: TRBV5-6; j_call: TRBJ1-1; cdr3_length: 17
cdr3_aa: CASSFTQGFTDTQYF; cdr3_nt: TGTGCCAGCAGTTTTACTCAGGGTTTCACAGATACGCAGTATTTT; clone_size: once; d_call: .; v_call: TRBV6-5; j_call: TRBJ2-3; cdr3_length: 15
cdr3_aa: CASKSLPGQGIIEQYF; cdr3_nt: TGTGCCAGCAAATCACTCCCGGGACAGGGTATCATCGAGCAGTACTTC; clone_size: .; d_call: TRBD1; v_call: TRBV27; j_call: TRBJ2-7; cdr3_length: 16
cdr3_aa: CASSTIPEQYF; cdr3_nt: TGTGCCAGCAGTACAATACCCGAGCAGTACTTC; clone_size: .; d_call: .; v_call: TRBV2; j_call: TRBJ2-7; cdr3_length: 11
cdr3_aa: CASRAGGTYNEQFF; cdr3_nt: TGTGCCAGCAGAGCGGGAGGTACTTACAATGAGCAGTTCTTC; clone_size: .; d_call: TRBD2; v_call: TRBV6-5; j_call: TRBJ2-1; cdr3_length: 14
cdr3_aa: CATSRDRGREQYF; cdr3_nt: TGTGCCACCAGCAGGGACAGGGGTCGGGAGCAGTACTTC; clone_size: .; d_call: TRBD1; v_call: TRBV15; j_call: TRBJ2-7; cdr3_length: 13
cdr3_aa: CASSLNPGGLYYSTDTQYF; cdr3_nt: TGTGCCAGCAGCTTAAACCCGGGCGGGCTTTACTATAGCACAGATACGCAGTATTTT; clone_size: .; d_call: .; v_call: TRBV7-3; j_call: TRBJ2-3; cdr3_length: 19
cdr3_aa: CASSVAAGRSTDTQYF; cdr3_nt: TGTGCCAGCAGCGTAGCGGCAGGGAGGTCGACAGATACGCAGTATTTT; clone_size: .; d_call: .; v_call: TRBV9; j_call: TRBJ2-3; cdr3_length: 16
cdr3_aa: CASSRGRGSYGYTF; cdr3_nt: TGTGCCAGCAGCAGGGGCAGGGGAAGTTATGGCTACACCTTC; clone_size: .; d_call: .; v_call: TRBV7-6; j_call: TRBJ1-2; cdr3_length: 14
cdr3_aa: CASSLVPRMETQYF; cdr3_nt: TGTGCCAGCAGCTTAGTTCCTAGGATGGAGACCCAGTACTTC; clone_size: few; d_call: .; v_call: TRBV7-9; j_call: TRBJ2-5; cdr3_length: 14
cdr3_aa: CAWRGQGDQPQHF; cdr3_nt: TGTGCCTGGAGGGGACAGGGGGATCAGCCCCAGCATTTT; clone_size: .; d_call: TRBD1; v_call: TRBV30; j_call: TRBJ1-5; cdr3_length: 13
cdr3_aa: CASSLTGSGTGTQYF; cdr3_nt: TGTGCCAGCAGCCTGACGGGGTCGGGTACGGGGACCCAGTACTTC; clone_size: once; d_call: .; v_call: TRBV5-6; j_call: TRBJ2-5; cdr3_length: 15
cdr3_aa: CASLEFKEGTDTQYF; cdr3_nt: TGTGCCAGCCTAGAGTTCAAAGAAGGCACAGATACGCAGTATTTT; clone_size: .; d_call: .; v_call: TRBV6-6; j_call: TRBJ2-3; cdr3_length: 15
cdr3_aa: CASSPYATATNEKLFF; cdr3_nt: TGTGCCAGCAGTCCATACGCGACAGCAACTAATGAAAAACTGTTTTTT; clone_size: .; d_call: .; v_call: TRBV2; j_call: TRBJ1-4; cdr3_length: 16
cdr3_aa: CASAGLAGVGYNEQFF; cdr3_nt: TGTGCCAGCGCGGGACTAGCGGGAGTGGGGTACAATGAGCAGTTCTTC; clone_size: .; d_call: TRBD2; v_call: TRBV4-2; j_call: TRBJ2-1; cdr3_length: 16
cdr3_aa: CASSFGQNTEAFF; cdr3_nt: TGTGCCAGCAGTTTCGGACAGAACACTGAAGCTTTCTTT; clone_size: .; d_call: .; v_call: TRBV5-4; j_call: TRBJ1-1; cdr3_length: 13
cdr3_aa: CASSQSGSGAYEQYF; cdr3_nt: TGTGCCAGCAGCCAATCGGGGTCGGGGGCCTACGAGCAGTACTTC; clone_size: .; d_call: .; v_call: TRBV16; j_call: TRBJ2-7; cdr3_length: 15
cdr3_aa: CASSLPLRAGTGELFF; cdr3_nt: TGTGCCAGCAGCTTACCGCTCAGGGCGGGGACCGGGGAGCTGTTTTTT; clone_size: .; d_call: .; v_call: TRBV7-6; j_call: TRBJ2-2; cdr3_length: 16
cdr3_aa: CASSLGVGSGELFF; cdr3_nt: TGTGCCAGCAGTTTAGGAGTCGGGTCTGGGGAGCTGTTTTTT; clone_size: .; d_call: .; v_call: TRBV28; j_call: TRBJ2-2; cdr3_length: 14
cdr3_aa: CASAGANEQFF; cdr3_nt: TGTGCCAGCGCGGGAGCCAATGAGCAGTTCTTC; clone_size: .; d_call: TRBD2; v_call: TRBV19; j_call: TRBJ2-1; cdr3_length: 11
cdr3_aa: CASSVGSSQETQYF; cdr3_nt: TGTGCCAGCAGTGTGGGGAGCTCCCAAGAGACCCAGTACTTC; clone_size: .; d_call: .; v_call: TRBV2; j_call: TRBJ2-5; cdr3_length: 14
cdr3_aa: CASSWGRRNEAFF; cdr3_nt: TGTGCCAGCAGCTGGGGGCGCAGGAATGAAGCTTTCTTT; clone_size: .; d_call: .; v_call: TRBV7-9; j_call: TRBJ1-1; cdr3_length: 13
cdr3_aa: CASGKPLYEQYF; cdr3_nt: TGTGCCAGCGGTAAACCACTCTACGAGCAGTACTTC; clone_size: .; d_call: .; v_call: TRBV6-5; j_call: TRBJ2-7; cdr3_length: 12